This TCR beta chain was observed in a study of post-analysis software for immune sequencing data. Study-wide points: Significantly decreased normalized Chao1 diversity was recorded for multiple sclerosis patients relative to controls. The five TRBV segments detected at higher frequency in patients than in controls included TRBV5-6, TRBV5-1 and TRBV20-1.

Germline V gives CDR1 DFQATT, CDR2 SNEGSKA (reference sequence). The length of the CDR3 is 17 residues. For this clonotype: The antigen is not known. The junction departs from the called germline gene at one end, perhaps through a read error.

Libraries were made from TCR beta cDNA, and they carried unique molecular identifiers. MiXCR, applied by TCRdb to the PCR reads, yields one record per CDR3 protein. The data contain around 770,000 distinct CDR3 sequences, around 45% of them singletons. The sample was blood. The source of this sequence is a girl between 10 and 17 years old with multiple sclerosis. The chain uses TRBV20-1 and TRBJ1-6; 7 bases align to TRBD1. CDR3 sequence (DNA): TGCAGTACTAGGGAGAGCCGGCAGACAGGGCTTAATTCACCCCTCCACTTT. Amino acid sequence: CSTRESRQTGLNSPLHF.